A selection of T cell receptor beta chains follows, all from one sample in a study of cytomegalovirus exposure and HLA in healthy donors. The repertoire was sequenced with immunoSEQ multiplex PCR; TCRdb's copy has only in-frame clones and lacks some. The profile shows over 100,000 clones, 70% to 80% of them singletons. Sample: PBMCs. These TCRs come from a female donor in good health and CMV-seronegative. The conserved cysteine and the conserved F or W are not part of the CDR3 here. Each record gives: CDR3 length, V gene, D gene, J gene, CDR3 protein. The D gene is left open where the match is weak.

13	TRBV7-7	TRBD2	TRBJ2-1	ASSLGLAGGNEQF
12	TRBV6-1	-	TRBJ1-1	ASTYLDSNTEAF
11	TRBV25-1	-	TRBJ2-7	ASGISGSYEQY
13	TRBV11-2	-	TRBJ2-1	ASQLRDTQADEQF
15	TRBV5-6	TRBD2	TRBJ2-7	ASSPGPTSGSRNEQY
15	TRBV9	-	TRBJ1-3	ASSPRAGPSSGNTIY
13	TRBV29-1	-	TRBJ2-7	SVVISFSSSYEQY
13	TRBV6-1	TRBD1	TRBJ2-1	ASSEAGTGGNEQF
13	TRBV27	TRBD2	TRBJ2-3	ASSPRLAGALTQY
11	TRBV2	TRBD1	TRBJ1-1	ASRGTGGAEAF
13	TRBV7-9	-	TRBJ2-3	ASSSAREDTDTQY
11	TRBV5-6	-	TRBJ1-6	ASSFTGNSPLH
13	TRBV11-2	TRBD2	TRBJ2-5	ASSLGLAGGSPQY
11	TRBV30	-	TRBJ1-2	AWSPSARTGYT
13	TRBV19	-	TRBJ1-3	ASNLRGVPGNTIY
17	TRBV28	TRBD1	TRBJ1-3	ASSSPPGQGSISGNTIY
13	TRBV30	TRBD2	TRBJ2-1	AWSVGLAGYNEQF
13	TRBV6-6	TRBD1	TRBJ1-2	AGCNRQGVNYGYT
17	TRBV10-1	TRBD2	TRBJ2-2	ASSDSRARSGRDTGELF
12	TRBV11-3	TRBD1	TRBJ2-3	ASSLEGQIDTQY
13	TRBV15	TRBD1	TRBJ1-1	ATSIGTGGKGEAF
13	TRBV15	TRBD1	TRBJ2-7	ATSSRDRKDYEQY
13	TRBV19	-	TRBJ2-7	ASSIDRGATYEQY
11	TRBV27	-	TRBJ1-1	ASSLGGNTEAF
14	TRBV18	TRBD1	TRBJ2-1	ASSPGQGALGNEQF
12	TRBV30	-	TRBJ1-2	AWSPDRFLYGYT
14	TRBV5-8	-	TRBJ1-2	ASSLGRGWQNYGYT
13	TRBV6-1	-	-	ASSEQRQFSYEQY
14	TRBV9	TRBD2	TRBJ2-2	ASSPRTSENTGELF
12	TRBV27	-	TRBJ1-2	ASSLFTGHYGYT
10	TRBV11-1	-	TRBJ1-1	ASSPGQLRAF
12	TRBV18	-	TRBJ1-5	ASSPAYSNQPQH
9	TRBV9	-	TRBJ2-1	ASRSNNEQF
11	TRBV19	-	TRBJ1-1	ASSYGQNTEAF
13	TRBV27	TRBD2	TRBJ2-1	ASSLELAGWNEQF
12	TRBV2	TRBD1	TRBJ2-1	ATSGQGRERGQF
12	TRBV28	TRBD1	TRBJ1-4	ASSLGQGVEKLF
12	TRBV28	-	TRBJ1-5	ASSSGVGNQPQH
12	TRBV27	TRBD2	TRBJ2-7	ASRKGGSQYEQY
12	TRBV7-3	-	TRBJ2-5	ASSPRASKETQY
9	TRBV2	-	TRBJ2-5	ASSTRETQY
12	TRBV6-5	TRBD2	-	ASSMSGAPHEQY
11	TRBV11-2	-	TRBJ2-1	ASSSGSPGGSF
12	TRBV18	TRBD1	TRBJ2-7	ASSPGQGSYEQY
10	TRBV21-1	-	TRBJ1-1	ASSKRQGTTF
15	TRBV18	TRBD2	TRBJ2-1	ASSPFQLAGGYNEQF
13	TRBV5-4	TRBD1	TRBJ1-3	ASSLGQGVGNTIY
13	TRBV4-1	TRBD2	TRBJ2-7	ASSQGLAGDHEQY
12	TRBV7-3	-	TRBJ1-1	ASSLKGLGTEAF
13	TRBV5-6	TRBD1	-	ASSWTGGFSYEQY
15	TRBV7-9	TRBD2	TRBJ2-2	ASSFFLAGTNTGELF
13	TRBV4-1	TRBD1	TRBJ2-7	ASSQVPGGFYEQY
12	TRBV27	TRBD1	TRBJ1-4	ASSRDRKNEKLF